These 31 T cell receptor beta chains came from one sample sequenced in a study of T cell changes during pregnancy in multiple sclerosis. TCRdb keeps only in-frame clones here, not all; method: immunoSEQ multiplex PCR. Of roughly 100,000 clones listed, 75% to 95% were seen once; the top ten hold 1.5% to 2%. Source: peripheral blood, taken before pregnancy. The receptors stem from a female donor with multiple sclerosis, enrolled in a pregnancy study.

The V and J genes are TRBV15 and TRBJ1-4; TRBD1 might be the D (5 bases). The germline V and J ends were trimmed by 3 bases and 7 bases, with 9 bases remaining between them. Germline V lookup: CDR1 LNHNV, CDR2 YYDKDF (reference sequence). The CDR3 runs to 13 residues. The CDR3 DNA follows: TGTGCCACCAGCAGGGGGGGGACTGAAAAACTGTTTTTT. It codes for CATSRGGTEKLFF.

The rearrangement joins TRBV19 to TRBJ1-6; 7 positions agree with TRBD1. The J segment lost 0 bases and the V segment lost 8 bases, leaving 13 bases of the junction unmatched. Per germline, CDR1 LNHDA and CDR2 SQIVND (reference sequence). The CDR3 loop spans 18 amino acids. The CDR3 DNA sequence: TGTGCCAGTTCGAGGGGGCTGAGGGAAAGCTCCTATAATTCACCCCTCCACTTT. Amino acid sequence: CASSRGLRESSYNSPLHF. Combining the CDR3 with reference TRBV19 and TRBJ1-6 gives the whole variable domain DGGITQSPKYLFRKEGQNVTLSCEQNLNHDAMYWYRQDPGQGLRLIYYSQIVNDFQKGDIAEGYSVSREKKESFPLTVTSAQKNPTAFYLCASSRGLRESSYNSPLHFGNGTRLTVT.

The chain uses TRBV6-5 and TRBJ2-2, with D tentatively TRBD1 (6 bases). This CDR3 contains 15 residues. Germline CDR1 is MNHEY and CDR2 is SVGAGI. V gave up 5 bases and J gave up 0 bases, with 10 bases separating them. CDR3 loop: CASSTGLANTGELFF. In nucleotides, the CDR3 is TGTGCCAGCAGTACAGGGTTGGCGAACACCGGGGAGCTGTTTTTT.

This sequence joins TRBV28 and TRBJ1-6; unclear D gene. Germline V gene data show CDR1 as MDHEN and CDR2 as SYDVKM. V was pared by 9 bases and J by 6 bases, with 9 bases between. The CDR3 has 12 amino acids. As DNA, the CDR3 is TGTGCCAGTTCACAGCCTAATTCACCCCTCCACTTT. It is translated as CASSQPNSPLHF.

The chain has TRBV19 and TRBJ2-1, with 13 bases fitting TRBD2. CDR3 length equals 17 residues. Germline CDR1 LNHDA, CDR2 SQIVND (reference sequence). The J segment lost 0 bases and the V segment lost 5 bases, leaving 4 bases of the junction unmatched. In DNA form, the CDR3 reads TGTGCCAGTAGTCCGAGGACTAGCGGGAGCTCCTACAATGAGCAGTTCTTC. Translated, it gives CASSPRTSGSSYNEQFF.

The chain has TRBV7-2 and TRBJ2-1, with 12 bases that match TRBD2. V lost 7 bases and J lost 9; bases outside the gene matches: 10. Germline CDR1 is SGHTA and CDR2 is FQGNSA. The CDR3 extends over 15 amino acids. DNA for the CDR3: TGTGCCAGCACCGAGGCTAGCGGGGGGGCTGGTGAGCAGTTCTTC. Encoded protein: CASTEASGGAGEQFF.

The rearrangement joins TRBV6-1 to TRBJ1-1; D not certain. Per the germline V gene, CDR1 is MNHNS and CDR2 is SASEGT. The V end was cut by 6 bases, the J end by 6 bases, with 17 bases between. The CDR3 runs to 14 residues. This chain's CDR3 is CASRAIDKMAEAFF. For the CDR3, the DNA is TGTGCCAGCAGGGCCATTGACAAGATGGCTGAAGCTTTCTTT.

The chain is built from TRBV30 and TRBJ1-1, with 7 bases aligning to TRBD1. CDR3 length equals 12 residues. The V gene's germline CDR1 is GTSNPN and CDR2 SVGIG (reference sequence). Trimming at V came to 5 bases and at J to 5 bases, leaving 5 bases not matched to a gene. The CDR3 DNA is TGTGCCTGGGGACAGGCGGTAACTGAAGCTTTCTTT. Translation gives CAWGQAVTEAFF.

This clone has more than one count but fewer than ten. This chain uses TRBV11-3 with TRBJ2-7; 8 positions match TRBD1. CDR3 length equals 15 residues. The V and J ends lost 4 bases and 0 bases, in that order; junction bases with no gene match: 5. Germline CDR1 is SGHNT and CDR2 is YENEEA. The CDR3 protein is CASSSGGSISYEQYF. CDR3 nucleotide sequence: TGTGCCAGCAGCTCAGGGGGCTCGATCTCCTACGAGCAGTACTTC.

About this clone itself: Distinct nucleotide sequences in the sample also encode this CDR3. This sequence joins TRBV18 and TRBJ1-2, with D possibly being TRBD1 (5 bases). The CDR3 spans 13 residues. Trimming removed 2 bases from V and 2 bases from J, with 6 bases in between. CDR1 is KGHSH and CDR2 is LQKENI in the germline V gene. The CDR3 region is CASSPDRNYGYTF. The CDR3 DNA sequence: TGTGCCAGCTCACCAGACAGAAACTATGGCTACACCTTC.

Only one count was recorded for this clone. The V gene is TRBV29-1, the J gene TRBJ2-1, with D maybe TRBD2 (5 bases). This CDR3 is built from 12 residues. The germline V gene has CDR1 SQVTM and CDR2 ANQGSEA. V was pared by 7 bases and J by 8 bases, with 15 bases between. DNA for the CDR3: TGCAGCGCGAGGGAGTGGGCGTATGAGCAGTTCTTC. Its translation is CSAREWAYEQFF.

The rearrangement links TRBV28 to TRBJ2-5, with 7 bases that match TRBD2. After removal of 6 bases from V and 4 bases from J, the junction contained 8 bases not matched to a gene. CDR1 MDHEN and CDR2 SYDVKM come from the germline V gene. The CDR3 runs to 14 residues. The DNA of the CDR3 is TGTGCCAGCAGGACGGGGGGAGCGCGAGAGACCCAGTACTTC. Translating it yields CASRTGGARETQYF. Based on the CDR3 plus reference TRBV28 and TRBJ2-5, the full variable domain is DVKVTQSSRYLVKRTGEKVFLECVQDMDHENMFWYRQDPGLGLRLIYFSYDVKMKEKGDIPEGYSVSREKKERFSLILESASTNQTSMYLCASRTGGARETQYFGPGTRLLVL.

V gene TRBV5-4 combines with J gene TRBJ2-3; D not resolved. CDR3 length: 13 residues. With 3 bases removed from V and 5 bases from J, the gap between germline ends came to 10 bases. In germline, CDR1 is SGHNT, CDR2 YYREEE (reference sequence). This CDR3 is CASSSLYLDTQYF. The CDR3 DNA sequence: TGTGCCAGCAGCTCCCTCTACTTAGATACGCAGTATTTT.

The chain links TRBV4-3 to TRBJ1-1; D might be TRBD1 (6 bases). Per the germline V gene, CDR1 is LGHNA and CDR2 is YSLEER. This CDR3 is 15 amino acids long. The ends were cut back, 0 bases at V and 1 base at J, with 9 bases in the middle. Here the CDR3 DNA reads TGCGCCAGCAGCCAAGATTGGGGGCCGAACACTGAAGCTTTCTTT. Amino acids: CASSQDWGPNTEAFF.

V is TRBV2 and J is TRBJ2-5; 9 nucleotides agree with TRBD1. This CDR3 spans 14 amino acids. Germline CDR1 SNHLY, CDR2 FYNNEI. Germline trimming cut 6 bases from V and 2 bases from J; bases unmatched to any gene: 4. CDR3 DNA sequence: TGTGCCAGCAGAGCCGGGACAGGGCAAGAGACCCAGTACTTC. Residues: CASRAGTGQETQYF.

The gene calls are TRBV20-1 and TRBJ1-2; 7 bases are a match to TRBD1. The germline V gene encodes CDR1 DFQATT and CDR2 SNEGSKA (reference sequence). This CDR3 region has 11 residues. J was trimmed by 10 bases and V by 6 bases; bases with no gene match: 8. CDR3 residues: CSAGEQGYYTF. DNA for the CDR3: TGCAGTGCCGGCGAACAGGGGTACTACACCTTC.

The genes are TRBV28 and TRBJ1-6; no firm D call. The CDR3 runs to 15 residues. V was shortened by 3 bases and J by 10 bases, with 16 bases between the two germline ends. In germline, CDR1 is MDHEN, CDR2 SYDVKM. The CDR3 DNA reads as TGTGCCAGCAGTTTTTCTCCAGTTCCCCGCTCACCCCTCCACTTT. Amino acid sequence: CASSFSPVPRSPLHF.

The V gene is TRBV5-6, the J gene TRBJ1-2, with D unresolved. The CDR3 is made up of 15 amino acids. Germline V gene sequence: CDR1 SGHDT, CDR2 YYEEEE. The ends were cut back, 0 bases at V and 0 bases at J, with 9 bases in the middle. The CDR3 region is CASSLDGRPNYGYTF. The CDR3 nucleotides read TGTGCCAGCAGCTTGGACGGTCGTCCTAACTATGGCTACACCTTC.

J is TRBJ1-2 and V is TRBV11-3, with no clear D. The CDR3 sequence is 13 residues long. Germline CDR1 SGHNT, CDR2 YENEEA. The germline V and J ends were trimmed by 1 base and 8 bases, with 11 bases remaining between them. CDR3 in amino acids: CASSLGGSRGYTF. In DNA, the CDR3 is TGTGCCAGCAGCTTAGGAGGTTCGAGGGGCTACACCTTC.

V is TRBV15 and J is TRBJ1-5; D uncertain. CDR1 is LNHNV, CDR2 YYDKDF, per germline (reference sequence). CDR3 length: 15 amino acids. V was clipped by 0 bases and J by 3 bases, with 9 bases between them. The CDR3 DNA sequence: TGTGCCACCAGCAGAGACGGGTCCCTCAATCAGCCCCAGCATTTT. Amino acid sequence: CATSRDGSLNQPQHF.

The rearrangement links TRBV4-1 to TRBJ2-7; 8 bases agree with TRBD1. Trimming at V came to 0 bases and at J to 11 bases, leaving 21 bases not matched to a gene. This CDR3 is built from 18 residues. Per germline, CDR1 MGHRA and CDR2 YSYEKL. CDR3 DNA sequence: TGCGCCAGCAGCCAAGATTGGACAGGGTCAGTCTATTTCTCCCCAAAGTACTTC. Its protein product is CASSQDWTGSVYFSPKYF.

This clone was counted a single time. In nucleotides, the CDR3 is TGTGCCTGGACCAGCGGGAGGGATACAGATACGCAGTATTTT. This sequence encodes CAWTSGRDTDTQYF. This chain uses TRBV30 with TRBJ2-3; TRBD2 matches 10 bases. Germline V gene lookup returns CDR1 GTSNPN and CDR2 SVGIG (reference sequence). After removal of 4 bases from V and 3 bases from J, the junction contained 4 bases not matched to a gene. This CDR3 spans 14 amino acids.

The chain uses TRBV9 and TRBJ2-1; TRBD2 is a possible D gene (6 bases). Trimming removed 0 bases at V and 3 bases at J, with 13 bases between. This CDR3 spans 16 amino acids. From germline, CDR1 is SGDLS and CDR2 YYNGEE. The CDR3 bases are TGTGCCAGCAGCGTAGTGGGTAGCGGTGACTACAATGAGCAGTTCTTC. This codes for CASSVVGSGDYNEQFF. The whole variable domain, filled in from reference TRBV9 and TRBJ2-1, reads DSGVTQTPKHLITATGQRVTLRCSPRSGDLSVYWYQQSLDQGLQFLIQYYNGEERAKGNILERFSAQQFPDLHSELNLSSLELGDSALYFCASSVVGSGDYNEQFFGPGTRLTVL.

V and J are TRBV18 and TRBJ2-1; D is perhaps TRBD2 (5 bases). V was trimmed by 3 bases and J by 0 bases, leaving 15 bases between them. This CDR3 has 17 residues. Germline V gene data show CDR1 as KGHSH and CDR2 as LQKENI. CDR3 nucleotide sequence: TGTGCCAGCTCACCTTCAGGACTTGGCAGCTCCTACAATGAGCAGTTCTTC. Amino acids: CASSPSGLGSSYNEQFF.

The rearrangement joins TRBV5-1 to TRBJ2-7, with 11 bases that match TRBD1. The CDR3 covers 14 residues. Unmatched junction bases numbered 3, after V lost 4 bases and J lost 3 bases. Germline CDR1 is SGHRS and CDR2 is YFSETQ. The CDR3 bases are TGCGCCAGCAGCCCGGGACAGGGGGGCTACGAGCAGTACTTC. Translating it yields CASSPGQGGYEQYF.

This clone was seen just once. This sequence joins TRBV11-3 and TRBJ1-1; 9 bases agree with TRBD1. The CDR3 totals 17 residues. From germline, CDR1 is SGHNT and CDR2 YENEEA. J gave up 0 bases and V 1 base, and 6 bases lay outside the gene matches. The CDR3 reads CASSLVFGQGMNTEAFF. The CDR3 DNA is TGTGCCAGCAGCTTAGTGTTCGGACAGGGGATGAACACTGAAGCTTTCTTT.

This rearrangement joins TRBV28 to TRBJ1-6, with TRBD1 as a possible D gene (5 bases). Trimming took 5 bases from V and 10 from J, leaving 12 bases between them. Germline assignment: CDR1 MDHEN and CDR2 SYDVKM. The CDR3 length is 13 residues. CDR3 region: CASSPQGRSPLHF. DNA of the CDR3: TGTGCCAGCAGTCCTCAGGGCCGGTCACCCCTCCACTTT.

The chain's CDR3 is CASSKTGQGLYEQYF. The DNA of the CDR3 is TGTGCCAGCTCTAAGACGGGACAGGGGTTGTACGAGCAGTACTTC. The chain is built from TRBV27 and TRBJ2-7; 10 bases map to TRBD1. V trimming: 8 bases; J trimming: 4 bases; junction bases outside the gene matches: 11. There are 15 residues in the CDR3. Germline V gene data show CDR1 as MNHEY and CDR2 as SMNVEV (reference sequence).

This clone was detected a few times. This chain uses TRBV15 with TRBJ1-2, with a tentative D call TRBD1 (5 bases). V was cut by 3 bases and J by 0 bases, with 14 bases left in between. The CDR3 has 16 residues. The V gene's germline CDR1 is LNHNV and CDR2 YYDKDF (reference sequence). The CDR3 nucleotides read TGTGCCACCAGCAGGGAAAAGTTGACAGCTAACTATGGCTACACCTTC. This codes for CATSREKLTANYGYTF.

The chain joins TRBV29-1 to TRBJ2-1; possibly TRBD1 for D (5 bases). Germline V gene data show CDR1 as SQVTM and CDR2 as ANQGSEA. The CDR3 has 12 residues. Trimming stripped 6 bases from V and 7 bases from J, with 13 bases between. The CDR3 is CSVGRSGNEQFF. The CDR3 DNA reads as TGCAGCGTGGGCAGATCAGGGAATGAGCAGTTCTTC.

The genes are TRBV5-1 and TRBJ2-5, with D unclear. Germline loops: CDR1 SGHRS, CDR2 YFSETQ. This CDR3 has 14 amino acids. Trimming stripped 0 bases from V and 5 bases from J, with 11 bases between. This CDR3 is CASSLVTIEETQYF. CDR3 nucleotide sequence: TGCGCCAGCAGCTTGGTTACGATCGAGGAGACCCAGTACTTC.